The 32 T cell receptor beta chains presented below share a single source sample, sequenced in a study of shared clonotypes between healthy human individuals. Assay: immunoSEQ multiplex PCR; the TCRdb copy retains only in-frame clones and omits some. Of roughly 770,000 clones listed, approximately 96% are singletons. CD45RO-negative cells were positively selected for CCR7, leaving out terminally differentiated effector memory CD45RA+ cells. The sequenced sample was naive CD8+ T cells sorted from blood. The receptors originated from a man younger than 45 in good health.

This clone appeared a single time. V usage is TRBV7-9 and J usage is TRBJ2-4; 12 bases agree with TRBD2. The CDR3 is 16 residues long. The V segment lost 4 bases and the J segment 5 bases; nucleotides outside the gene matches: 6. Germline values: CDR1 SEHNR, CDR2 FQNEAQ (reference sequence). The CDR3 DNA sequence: TGTGCCAGCAGCTCCCTAGCGGGAGGGCCCCAAAACATTCAGTACTTC. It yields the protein CASSSLAGGPQNIQYF.

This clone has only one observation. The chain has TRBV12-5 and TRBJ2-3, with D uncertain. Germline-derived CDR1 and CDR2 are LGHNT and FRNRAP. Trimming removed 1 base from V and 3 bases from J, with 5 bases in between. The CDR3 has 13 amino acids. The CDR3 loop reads CASGLDSTDTQYF. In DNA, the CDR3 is TGTGCTAGTGGTTTGGATTCGACAGATACGCAGTATTTT.

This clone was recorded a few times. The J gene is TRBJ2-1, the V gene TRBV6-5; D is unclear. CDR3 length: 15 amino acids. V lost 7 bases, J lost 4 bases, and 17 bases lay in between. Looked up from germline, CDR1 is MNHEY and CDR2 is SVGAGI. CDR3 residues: CASTQSETLYNEQFF. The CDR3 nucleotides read TGTGCCAGCACCCAGAGCGAGACCCTATACAATGAGCAGTTCTTC.

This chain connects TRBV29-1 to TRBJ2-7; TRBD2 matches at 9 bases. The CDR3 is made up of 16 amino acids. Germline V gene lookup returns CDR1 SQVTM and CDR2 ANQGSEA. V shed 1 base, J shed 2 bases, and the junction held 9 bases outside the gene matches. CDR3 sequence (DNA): TGCAGCGTTGAAGCCGGCGGGCTAGCGGGGACCTACGAGCAGTACTTC. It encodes CSVEAGGLAGTYEQYF.

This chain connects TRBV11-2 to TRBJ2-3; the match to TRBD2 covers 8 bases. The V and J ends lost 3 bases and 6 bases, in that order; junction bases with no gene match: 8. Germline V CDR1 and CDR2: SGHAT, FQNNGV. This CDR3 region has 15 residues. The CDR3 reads CASSFSGIQGDTQYF. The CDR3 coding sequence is TGTGCCAGCAGCTTTAGCGGGATACAGGGTGATACGCAGTATTTT.

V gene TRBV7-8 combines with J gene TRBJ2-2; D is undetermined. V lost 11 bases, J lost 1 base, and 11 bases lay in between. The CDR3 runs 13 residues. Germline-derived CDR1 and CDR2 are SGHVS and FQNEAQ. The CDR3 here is CASGPENTGELFF. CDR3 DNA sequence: TGTGCCTCAGGTCCGGAGAACACCGGGGAGCTGTTTTTT.

The CDR3: CASSMRQGPLLSSGNTIYF. The CDR3 bases are TGTGCCAGCAGCATGCGACAGGGACCCCTATTAAGCTCTGGAAACACCATATATTTT. The rearrangement uses TRBV7-8 and TRBJ1-3; 7 nucleotides agree with TRBD1. Germline lookup yields CDR1 SGHVS and CDR2 FQNEAQ. The junction had 16 bases not matched to a gene; V was cut back by 5 bases and J by 0 bases. This CDR3 region has 19 residues.

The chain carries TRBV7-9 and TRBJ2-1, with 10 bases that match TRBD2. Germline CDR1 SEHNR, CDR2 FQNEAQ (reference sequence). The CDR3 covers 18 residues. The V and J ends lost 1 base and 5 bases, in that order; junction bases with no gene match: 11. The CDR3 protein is CASSLVASGRSEHNEQFF. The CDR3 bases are TGTGCCAGCAGCTTAGTAGCTAGCGGGAGATCCGAACACAATGAGCAGTTCTTC.

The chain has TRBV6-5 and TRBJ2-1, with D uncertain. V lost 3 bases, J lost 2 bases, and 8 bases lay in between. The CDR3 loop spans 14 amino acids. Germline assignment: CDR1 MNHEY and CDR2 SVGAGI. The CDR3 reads CASSYASTYNEQFF. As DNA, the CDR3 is TGTGCCAGCAGTTATGCAAGTACCTACAATGAGCAGTTCTTC.

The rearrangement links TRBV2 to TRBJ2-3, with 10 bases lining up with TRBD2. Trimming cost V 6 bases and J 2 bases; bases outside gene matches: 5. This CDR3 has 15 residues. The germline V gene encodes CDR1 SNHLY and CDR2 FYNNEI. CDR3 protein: CASSPGLAITDTQYF. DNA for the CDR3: TGTGCCAGCAGCCCGGGACTAGCGATCACAGATACGCAGTATTTT.

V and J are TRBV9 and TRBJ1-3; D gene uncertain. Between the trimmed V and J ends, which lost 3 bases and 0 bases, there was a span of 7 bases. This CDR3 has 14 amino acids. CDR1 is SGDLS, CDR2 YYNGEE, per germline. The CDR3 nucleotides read TGTGCCAGCAGCGAGACGGACTCTGGAAACACCATATATTTT. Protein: CASSETDSGNTIYF. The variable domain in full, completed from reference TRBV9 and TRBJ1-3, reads DSGVTQTPKHLITATGQRVTLRCSPRSGDLSVYWYQQSLDQGLQFLIQYYNGEERAKGNILERFSAQQFPDLHSELNLSSLELGDSALYFCASSETDSGNTIYFGEGSWLTVV.

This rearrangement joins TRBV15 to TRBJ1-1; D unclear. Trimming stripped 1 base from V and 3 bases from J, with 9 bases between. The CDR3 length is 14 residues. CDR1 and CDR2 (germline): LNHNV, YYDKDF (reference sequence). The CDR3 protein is CATSRVRLDTEAFF. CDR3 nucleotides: TGTGCCACCAGCAGAGTAAGGCTAGACACTGAAGCTTTCTTT.

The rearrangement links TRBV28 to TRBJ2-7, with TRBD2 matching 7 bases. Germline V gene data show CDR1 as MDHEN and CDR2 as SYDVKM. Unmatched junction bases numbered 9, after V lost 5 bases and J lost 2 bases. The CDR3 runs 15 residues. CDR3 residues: CASSPKGRVPYEQYF. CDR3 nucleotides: TGTGCCAGCAGTCCCAAGGGGAGGGTGCCCTACGAGCAGTACTTC.

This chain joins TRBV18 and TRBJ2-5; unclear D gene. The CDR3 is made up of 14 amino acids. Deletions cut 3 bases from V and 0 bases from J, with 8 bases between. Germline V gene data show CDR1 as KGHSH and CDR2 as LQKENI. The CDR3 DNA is TGTGCCAGCTCACCGTCGAGGTACCAAGAGACCCAGTACTTC. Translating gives CASSPSRYQETQYF.

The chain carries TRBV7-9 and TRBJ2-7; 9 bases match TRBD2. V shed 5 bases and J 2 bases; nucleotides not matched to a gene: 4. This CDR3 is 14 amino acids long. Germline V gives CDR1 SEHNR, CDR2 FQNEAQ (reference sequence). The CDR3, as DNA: TGTGCCAGCAGCACTAGCGGGTACCCCTACGAGCAGTACTTC. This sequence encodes CASSTSGYPYEQYF. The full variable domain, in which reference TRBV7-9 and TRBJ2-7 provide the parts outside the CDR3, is DTGVSQNPRHKITKRGQNVTFRCDPISEHNRLYWYRQTLGQGPEFLTYFQNEAQLEKSRLLSDRFSAERPKGSFSTLEIQRTEQGDSAMYLCASSTSGYPYEQYFGPGTRLTVT.

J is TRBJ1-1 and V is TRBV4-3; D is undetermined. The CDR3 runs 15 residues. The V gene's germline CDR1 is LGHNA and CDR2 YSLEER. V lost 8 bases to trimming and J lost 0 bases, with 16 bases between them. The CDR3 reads CASGPSPHMNTEAFF. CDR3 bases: TGCGCCAGCGGACCTTCCCCTCACATGAACACTGAAGCTTTCTTT.

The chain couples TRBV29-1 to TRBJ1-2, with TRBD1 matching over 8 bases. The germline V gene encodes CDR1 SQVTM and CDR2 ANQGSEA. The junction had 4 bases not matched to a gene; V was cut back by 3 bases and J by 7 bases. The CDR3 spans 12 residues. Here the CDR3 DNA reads TGCAGCGTTGAGGACAGGGAATCTGGCTACACCTTC. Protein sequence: CSVEDRESGYTF. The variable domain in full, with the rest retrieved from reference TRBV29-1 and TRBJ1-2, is SAVISQKPSRDICQRGTSLTIQCQVDSQVTMMFWYRQQPGQSLTLIATANQGSEATYESGFVIDKFPISRPNLTFSTLTVSNMSPEDSSIYLCSVEDRESGYTFGSGTRLTVV.

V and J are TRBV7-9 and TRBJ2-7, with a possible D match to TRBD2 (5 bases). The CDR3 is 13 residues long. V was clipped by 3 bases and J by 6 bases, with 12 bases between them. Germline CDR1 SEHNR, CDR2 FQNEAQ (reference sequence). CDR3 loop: CASSLEEGIEQYF. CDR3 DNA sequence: TGTGCCAGCAGCTTGGAGGAAGGGATCGAGCAGTACTTC.

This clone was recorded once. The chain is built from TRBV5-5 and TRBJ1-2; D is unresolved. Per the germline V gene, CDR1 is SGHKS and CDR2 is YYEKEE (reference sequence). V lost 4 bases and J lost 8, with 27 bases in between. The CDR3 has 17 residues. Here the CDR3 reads CASSMYPFPVGKEGYTF. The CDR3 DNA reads TGTGCCAGCAGCATGTATCCGTTCCCGGTCGGTAAGGAAGGCTACACCTTC.

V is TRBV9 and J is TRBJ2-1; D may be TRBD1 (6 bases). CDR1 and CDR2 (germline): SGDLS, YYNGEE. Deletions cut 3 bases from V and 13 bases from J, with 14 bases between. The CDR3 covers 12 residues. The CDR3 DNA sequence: TGTGCCAGCAGCGAGAGACCAGGGGTCCAGTTCTTC. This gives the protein CASSERPGVQFF.

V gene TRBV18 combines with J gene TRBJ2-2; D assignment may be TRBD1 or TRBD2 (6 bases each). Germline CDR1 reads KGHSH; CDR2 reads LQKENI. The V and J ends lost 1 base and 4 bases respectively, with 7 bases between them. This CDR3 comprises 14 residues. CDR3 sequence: CASSPQGGTGELFF. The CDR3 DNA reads TGTGCCAGCTCACCACAGGGGGGCACCGGGGAGCTGTTTTTT.

Written as DNA, the CDR3 is TGTGCCAGCAGCTTCGTTAATCAGCCCCAGCATTTT. It is translated as CASSFVNQPQHF. The chain is built from TRBV7-2 and TRBJ1-5; D not certain. Germline CDR1 SGHTA, CDR2 FQGNSA. This CDR3 has 12 amino acids. Trimming cost V 3 bases and J 4 bases, with 4 bases left between them.

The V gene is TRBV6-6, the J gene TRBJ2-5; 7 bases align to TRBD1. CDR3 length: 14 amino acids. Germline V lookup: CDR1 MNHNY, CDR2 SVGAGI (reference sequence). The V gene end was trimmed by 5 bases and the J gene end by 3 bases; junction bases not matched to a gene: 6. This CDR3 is CASSGTVIKETQYF. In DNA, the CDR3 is TGTGCCAGCAGTGGGACAGTCATAAAAGAGACCCAGTACTTC.

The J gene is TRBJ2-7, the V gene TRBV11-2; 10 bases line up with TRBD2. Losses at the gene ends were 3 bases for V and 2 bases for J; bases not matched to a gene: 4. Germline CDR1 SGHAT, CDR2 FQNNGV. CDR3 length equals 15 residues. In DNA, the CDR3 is TGTGCCAGCAGCTTGGGTAGCGGGGGGACCTACGAGCAGTACTTC. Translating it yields CASSLGSGGTYEQYF.

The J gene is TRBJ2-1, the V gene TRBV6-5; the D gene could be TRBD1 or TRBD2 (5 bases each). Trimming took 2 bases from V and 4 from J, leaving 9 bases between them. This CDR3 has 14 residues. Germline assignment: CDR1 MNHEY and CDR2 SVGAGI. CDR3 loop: CASSYGTEYNEQFF. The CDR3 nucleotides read TGTGCCAGCAGTTACGGGACCGAATACAATGAGCAGTTCTTC.

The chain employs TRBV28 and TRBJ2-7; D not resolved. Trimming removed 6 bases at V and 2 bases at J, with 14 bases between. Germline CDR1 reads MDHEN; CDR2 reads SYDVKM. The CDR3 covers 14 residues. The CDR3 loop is CASSSSLMPYEQYF. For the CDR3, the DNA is TGTGCCAGCAGCTCCTCATTAATGCCCTACGAGCAGTACTTC.

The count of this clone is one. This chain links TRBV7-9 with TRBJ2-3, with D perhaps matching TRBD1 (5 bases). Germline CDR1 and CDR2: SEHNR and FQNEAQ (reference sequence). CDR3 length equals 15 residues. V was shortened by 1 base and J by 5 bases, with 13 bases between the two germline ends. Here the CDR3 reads CASSLVQAQRDTQYF. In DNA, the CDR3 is TGTGCCAGCAGCTTAGTACAGGCACAAAGAGATACGCAGTATTTT.

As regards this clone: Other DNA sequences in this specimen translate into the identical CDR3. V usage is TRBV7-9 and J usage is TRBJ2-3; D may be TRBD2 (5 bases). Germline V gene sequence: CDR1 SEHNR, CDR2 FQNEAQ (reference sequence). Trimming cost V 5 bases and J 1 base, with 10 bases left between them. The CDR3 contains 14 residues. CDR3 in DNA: TGTGCCAGCAGCCCCCATAGCGGCACAGATACGCAGTATTTT. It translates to CASSPHSGTDTQYF.

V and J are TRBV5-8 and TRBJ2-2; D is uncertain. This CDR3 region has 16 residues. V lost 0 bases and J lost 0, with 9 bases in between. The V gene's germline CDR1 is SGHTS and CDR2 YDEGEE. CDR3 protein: CASSLASYSNTGELFF. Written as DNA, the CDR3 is TGTGCCAGCAGCTTGGCGAGCTACTCGAACACCGGGGAGCTGTTTTTT.

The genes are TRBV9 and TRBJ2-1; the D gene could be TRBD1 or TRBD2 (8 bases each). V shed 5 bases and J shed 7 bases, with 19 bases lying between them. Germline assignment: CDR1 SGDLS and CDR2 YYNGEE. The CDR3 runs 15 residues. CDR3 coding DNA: TGTGCCAGCAGTCAGAGTAGCGGGGACAGGAATGAGCAGTTCTTC. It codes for CASSQSSGDRNEQFF.

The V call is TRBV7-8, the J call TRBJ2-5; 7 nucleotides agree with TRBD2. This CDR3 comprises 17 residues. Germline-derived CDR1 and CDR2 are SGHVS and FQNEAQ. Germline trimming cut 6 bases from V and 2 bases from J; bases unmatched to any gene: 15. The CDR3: CASSFFGLAAHQETQYF. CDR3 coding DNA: TGTGCCAGCAGTTTCTTCGGGCTAGCGGCCCATCAAGAGACCCAGTACTTC.

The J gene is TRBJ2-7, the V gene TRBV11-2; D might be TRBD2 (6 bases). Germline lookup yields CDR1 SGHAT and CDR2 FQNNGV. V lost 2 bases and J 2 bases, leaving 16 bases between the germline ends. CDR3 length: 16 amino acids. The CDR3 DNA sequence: TGTGCCAGCAGCTTAAAGAGGAGGGACGGGACCTACGAGCAGTACTTC. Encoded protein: CASSLKRRDGTYEQYF.